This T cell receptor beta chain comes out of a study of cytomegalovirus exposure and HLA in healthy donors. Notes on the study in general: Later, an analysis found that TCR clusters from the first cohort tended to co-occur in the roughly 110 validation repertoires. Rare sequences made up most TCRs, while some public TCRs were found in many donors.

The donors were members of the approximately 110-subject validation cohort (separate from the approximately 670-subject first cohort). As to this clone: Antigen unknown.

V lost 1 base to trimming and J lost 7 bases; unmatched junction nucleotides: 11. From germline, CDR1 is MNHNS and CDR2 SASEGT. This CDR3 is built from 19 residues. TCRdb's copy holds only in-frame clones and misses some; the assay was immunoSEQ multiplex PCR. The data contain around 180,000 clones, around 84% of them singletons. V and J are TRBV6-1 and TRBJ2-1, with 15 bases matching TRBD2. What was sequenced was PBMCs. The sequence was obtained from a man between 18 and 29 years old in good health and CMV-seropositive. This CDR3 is CASSEGWWTSGRVRNEQFF. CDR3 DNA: TGTGCCAGCAGTGAAGGTTGGTGGACTAGCGGGAGGGTAAGGAATGAGCAGTTCTTC.